This T cell receptor (beta chain) was observed in a study of identical twins (dated by TCRdb to 2016 to 2018). Regarding the research as a whole: To test whether fetal clonotypes persist, the study used deep sequencing on TCR alpha and beta repertoires from monozygotic twins, unrelated adults of various ages, and cord blood. To rule out contamination, the twin experiments were replicated at different times with different library preparation protocols.

Every donor was a healthy Caucasian. Three pairs of female monozygotic twins, all aged roughly 18 to 29 years, were included in the twin cohort. Positive isolation kits from Invitrogen were used to isolate CD4+ and CD8+ T cell populations. Points on this clonotype: Its antigen has not been determined. The record has no base qualities; no much larger clone is one base away.

General conclusions and limits of the study: Compared with coincidental sharing between unrelated individuals, an excess of low generation-probability sequences was observed among out-of-frame TCR alpha sequences shared between twins. The excess sharing between twins in beta out-of-frame sequences was weaker because fewer shared sequences reduced the signal-to-noise ratio. Fewer insertions were carried by abundant cord blood beta clonotypes, a similar but weaker trend appeared in young adult naive repertoires, and no such trend appeared in memory repertoires. Because the same donors could not be followed over many years, the conclusions depended on cross-sectional statistical analysis. In monozygotic twins, recombination models systematically underestimated out-of-frame TCR alpha sharing, but the models matched the sharing seen between unrelated individuals. Zero-insertion analyses could be partly confounded by invariant T cells such as MAIT and iNKT, though diverse VJ usage argued against such confounding for most clonotypes.

Sequences MNHNS (CDR1) and SASEGT (CDR2) are obtained from the germline V gene. The CDR3 holds 13 amino acids from the cysteine to the phenylalanine. Only CDR3 DNA remains: 39 bases, in frame from the first base. V lost 7 bases and J lost 3 bases; the stretch between them is 13 bases long. The library was made by 5' RACE. The sample was run on an Illumina HiSeq 2000. A universal primer binding site was added through template switching, and the final cDNA carried a unique molecular identifier so that TCR cDNA molecules could be counted accurately. Specific primers in the conserved constant-segment region were used to synthesize first-strand cDNA for TCR alpha and beta chains. To control for contamination, each cDNA library was double barcoded with a SMART-Mk sample barcode plus Illumina barcodes. TruSeq adapter sequences and Illumina sample barcodes were added in two successive PCR steps. The TCR alpha and beta cDNA libraries were sequenced on the Illumina HiSeq platform using custom primers. The authors' analysis ran thus. Raw reads were processed with MiGEC to extract unique molecular identifiers, and MiXCR was used to determine CDR3 positions. For each individual, recombination models were inferred using an EM algorithm with the repgenHMM and IGoR tools. The tcR package in R was used for shared clonotype analysis, with sharing normalized by the product of cloneset sizes. To study raw recombination without the effects of thymic and clonal selection, out-of-frame nonproductive sequences were analyzed. TCRdb handled the public reads itself, with Q25 trimming in fastp and clone calling in MiXCR, and kept productive beta chains. Rows with a matching CDR3 protein are joined into one entry that keeps the most common DNA and genes. These V and J calls are TCRdb output, not the study's own analysis. Counted in this sample were roughly 470,000 distinct CDR3 sequences; approximately 14% of them appeared once. The ten largest clones capture approximately 0.98% of the sample.

These data are also associated with another study on yellow fever vaccine responses in identical twins. Per the second study: According to the authors, in identical twins the way T cells responded to vaccination appeared partly convergent and partly personalized. In identical twins, the study followed T cell clones that responded to the vaccine with precision.

Sequenced: CD4+ T cells sorted from blood. The receptor chain draws on TRBV6-1 and TRBJ2-7; TRBD2 might be the D gene, on 5 matching bases. This receptor was identified in a young woman in good health. Here is the DNA: TGTGCCAGCACGCGACCGGGGATCTACGAGCAGTACTTC. Its amino acids are CASTRPGIYEQYF.